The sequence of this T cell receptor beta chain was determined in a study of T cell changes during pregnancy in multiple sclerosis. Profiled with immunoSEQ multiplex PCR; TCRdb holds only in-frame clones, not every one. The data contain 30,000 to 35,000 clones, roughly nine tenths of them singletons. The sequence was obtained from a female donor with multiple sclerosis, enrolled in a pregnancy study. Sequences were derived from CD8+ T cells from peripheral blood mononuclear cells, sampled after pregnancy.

CDR3 residues: CASSPPGGNTIYF. The CDR3, as DNA: TGTGCCAGCTCACCACCCGGGGGAAACACCATATATTTT. The rearrangement links TRBV18 to TRBJ1-3; no clear D gene. Trimming stripped 0 bases from V and 4 bases from J, with 4 bases between. There are 13 residues in the CDR3. Germline V gives CDR1 KGHSH, CDR2 LQKENI.